This TCR beta chain was found in a study of blood T cells in healthy people across ages. Using a J-beta primer mix together with a sample-barcoded 5' primer, a second PCR was run for roughly 6 to 12 cycles. TCRdb ran MiXCR on the 5' RACE reads and lists one entry per CDR3 protein. The sample lists about 800,000 distinct CDR3 sequences, about 46% seen once, with roughly 18% in the top ten. CDR1 and CDR2 (germline): LGHDT, YNNKEL (reference sequence). V was pared by 4 bases and J by 10 bases, with 9 bases of the junction left unmatched. This CDR3 region has 14 residues. V is TRBV3-1 and J is TRBJ2-1; 8 bases are a match to TRBD1. Sequencing was performed on blood. The TCR was taken from an older man in good health. CDR3 protein: CASSPRTGFREQFF. In nucleotides, the CDR3 is TGTGCCAGCAGCCCCCGGACAGGGTTTAGGGAGCAGTTCTTC.